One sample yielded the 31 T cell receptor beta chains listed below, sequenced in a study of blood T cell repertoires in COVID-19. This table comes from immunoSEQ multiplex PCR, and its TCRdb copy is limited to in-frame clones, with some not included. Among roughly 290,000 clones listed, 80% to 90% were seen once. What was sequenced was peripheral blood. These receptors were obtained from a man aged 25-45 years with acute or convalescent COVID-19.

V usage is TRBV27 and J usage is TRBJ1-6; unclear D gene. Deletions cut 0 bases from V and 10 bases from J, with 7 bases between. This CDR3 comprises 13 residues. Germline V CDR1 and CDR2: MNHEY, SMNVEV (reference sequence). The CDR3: CASSLSFSSPLHF. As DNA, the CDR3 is TGTGCCAGCAGTTTATCGTTCTCCTCACCCCTCCACTTT.

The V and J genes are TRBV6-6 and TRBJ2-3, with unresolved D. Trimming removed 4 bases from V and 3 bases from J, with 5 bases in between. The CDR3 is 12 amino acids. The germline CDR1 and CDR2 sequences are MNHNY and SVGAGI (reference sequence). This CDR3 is CASSSRTDTQYF. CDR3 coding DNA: TGTGCCAGCAGTTCTAGAACAGATACGCAGTATTTT.

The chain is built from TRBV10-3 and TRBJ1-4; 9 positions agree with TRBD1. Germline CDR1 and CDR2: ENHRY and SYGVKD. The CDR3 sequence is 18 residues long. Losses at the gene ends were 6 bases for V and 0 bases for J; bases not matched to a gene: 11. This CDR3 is CAIRAGTGTGATNEKLFF. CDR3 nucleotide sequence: TGTGCCATCAGAGCCGGGACAGGGACCGGCGCAACTAATGAAAAACTGTTTTTT.

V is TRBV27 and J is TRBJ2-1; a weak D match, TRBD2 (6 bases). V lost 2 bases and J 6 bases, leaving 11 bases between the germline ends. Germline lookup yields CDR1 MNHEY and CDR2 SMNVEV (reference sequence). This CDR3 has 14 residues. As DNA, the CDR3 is TGTGCCAGCAGTTTAAGAACTAGCTTCAATGAGCAGTTCTTC. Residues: CASSLRTSFNEQFF.

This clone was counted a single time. CDR3 sequence reads: CASSTGRGTEAFF. For the CDR3, the DNA is TGTGCCAGTAGCACAGGGAGAGGCACTGAAGCTTTCTTT. The chain uses TRBV19 and TRBJ1-1; possible D gene TRBD1, 6 bases. The germline V gene encodes CDR1 LNHDA and CDR2 SQIVND (reference sequence). The V gene lost 6 bases and the J gene lost 4 bases, with 12 bases spanning the gap. The CDR3 is 13 residues long.

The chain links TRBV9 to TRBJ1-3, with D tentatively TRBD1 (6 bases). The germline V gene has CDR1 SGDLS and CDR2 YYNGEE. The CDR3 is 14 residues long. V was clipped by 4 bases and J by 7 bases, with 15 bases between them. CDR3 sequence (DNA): TGTGCCAGCAGCTCCGGACAGACCGGTAACACCATATATTTT. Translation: CASSSGQTGNTIYF.

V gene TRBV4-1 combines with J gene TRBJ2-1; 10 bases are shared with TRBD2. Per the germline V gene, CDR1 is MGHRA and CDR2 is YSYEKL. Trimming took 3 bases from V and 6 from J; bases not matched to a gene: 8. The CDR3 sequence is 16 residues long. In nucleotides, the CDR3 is TGCGCCAGCAGCCAGGTGGGGACTAGCGAGATCAATGAGCAGTTCTTC. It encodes CASSQVGTSEINEQFF.

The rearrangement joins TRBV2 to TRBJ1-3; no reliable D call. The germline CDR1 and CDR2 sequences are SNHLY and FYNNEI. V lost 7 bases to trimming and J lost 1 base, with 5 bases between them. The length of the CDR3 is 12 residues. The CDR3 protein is CASTRSGNTIYF. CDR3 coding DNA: TGTGCCAGCACGAGGTCTGGAAACACCATATATTTT.

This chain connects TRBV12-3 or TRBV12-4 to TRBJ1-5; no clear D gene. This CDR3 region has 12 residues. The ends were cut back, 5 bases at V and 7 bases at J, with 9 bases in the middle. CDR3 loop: CASSLRGQPQHF. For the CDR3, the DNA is TGTGCCAGCAGTCTGAGAGGACAGCCCCAGCATTTT.

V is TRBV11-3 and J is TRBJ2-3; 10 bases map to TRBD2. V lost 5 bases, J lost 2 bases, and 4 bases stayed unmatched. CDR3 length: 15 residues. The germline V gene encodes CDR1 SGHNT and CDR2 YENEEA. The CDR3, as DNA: TGTGCCAGCAGCCGAAGCGGGGGGGCCACAGATACGCAGTATTTT. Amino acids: CASSRSGGATDTQYF.

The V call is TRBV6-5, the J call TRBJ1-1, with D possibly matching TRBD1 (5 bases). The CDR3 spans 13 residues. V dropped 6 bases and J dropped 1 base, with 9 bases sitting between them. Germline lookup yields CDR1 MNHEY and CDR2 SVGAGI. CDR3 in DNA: TGTGCCAGCAGCCACGACAGGAACACTGAAGCTTTCTTT. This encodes CASSHDRNTEAFF.

The CDR3 reads CASSRLAGGSSSYNEQFF. CDR3 coding DNA: TGCGCCAGCAGCCGTTTAGCGGGAGGCTCCAGCTCCTACAATGAGCAGTTCTTC. The rearrangement joins TRBV5-1 to TRBJ2-1; 10 bases line up with TRBD2. With V trimmed by 4 bases and J by 0 bases, 10 bases remained unmatched. The CDR3 spans 18 residues. Germline CDR1 is SGHRS and CDR2 is YFSETQ.

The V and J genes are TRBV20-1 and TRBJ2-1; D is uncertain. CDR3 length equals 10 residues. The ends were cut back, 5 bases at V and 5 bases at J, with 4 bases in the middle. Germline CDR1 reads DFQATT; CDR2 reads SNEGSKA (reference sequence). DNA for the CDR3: TGCAGTGCTCTTAACAATGAGCAGTTCTTC. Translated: CSALNNEQFF.

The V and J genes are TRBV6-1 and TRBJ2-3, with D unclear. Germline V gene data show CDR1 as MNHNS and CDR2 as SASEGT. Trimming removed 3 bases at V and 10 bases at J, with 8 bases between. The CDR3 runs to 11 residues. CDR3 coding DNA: TGTGCCAGCAGTGACATAGCAGCGCAGTATTTT. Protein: CASSDIAAQYF.

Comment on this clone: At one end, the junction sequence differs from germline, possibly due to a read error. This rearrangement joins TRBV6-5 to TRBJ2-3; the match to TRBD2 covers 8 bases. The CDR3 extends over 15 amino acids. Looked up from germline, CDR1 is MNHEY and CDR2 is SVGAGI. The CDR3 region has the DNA TGTGCCAGCAGTTCTCAAAGCGGGGGCACGGATACGCAGTATTTT. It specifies CASSSQSGGTDTQYF.

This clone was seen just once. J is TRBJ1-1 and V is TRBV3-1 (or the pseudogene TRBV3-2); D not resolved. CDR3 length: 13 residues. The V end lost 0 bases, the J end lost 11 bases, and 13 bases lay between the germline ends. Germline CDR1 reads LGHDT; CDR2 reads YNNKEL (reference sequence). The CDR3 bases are TGTGCCAGCAGCCAAGATGTCGGGCGGGTCGCTTTCTTT. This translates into CASSQDVGRVAFF.

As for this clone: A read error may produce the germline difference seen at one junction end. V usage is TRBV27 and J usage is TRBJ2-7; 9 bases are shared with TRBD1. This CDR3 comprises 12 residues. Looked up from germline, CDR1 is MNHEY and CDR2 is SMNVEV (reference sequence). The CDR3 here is CASSLEQGALHF. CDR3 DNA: TGTGCCAGCAGTTTAGAACAGGGGGCCTTACACTTC.

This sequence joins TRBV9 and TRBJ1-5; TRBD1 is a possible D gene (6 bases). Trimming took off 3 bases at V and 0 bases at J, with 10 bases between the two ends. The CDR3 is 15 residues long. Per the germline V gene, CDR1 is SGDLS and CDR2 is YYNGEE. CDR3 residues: CASSARGYSNQPQHF. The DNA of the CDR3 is TGTGCCAGCAGCGCCAGGGGATATAGCAATCAGCCCCAGCATTTT.

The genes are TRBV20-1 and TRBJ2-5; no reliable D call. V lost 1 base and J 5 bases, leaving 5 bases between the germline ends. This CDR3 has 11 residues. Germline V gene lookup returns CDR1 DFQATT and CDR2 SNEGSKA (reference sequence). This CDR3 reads CSARVQETQYF. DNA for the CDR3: TGCAGTGCTAGAGTTCAGGAGACCCAGTACTTC.

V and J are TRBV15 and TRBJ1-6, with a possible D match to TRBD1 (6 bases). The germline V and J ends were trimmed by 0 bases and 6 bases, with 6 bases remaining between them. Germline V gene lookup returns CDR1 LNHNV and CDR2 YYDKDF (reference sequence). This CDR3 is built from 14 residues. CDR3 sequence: CATSRDRGNSPLHF. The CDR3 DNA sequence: TGTGCCACCAGCAGAGACAGGGGTAATTCACCCCTCCACTTT.

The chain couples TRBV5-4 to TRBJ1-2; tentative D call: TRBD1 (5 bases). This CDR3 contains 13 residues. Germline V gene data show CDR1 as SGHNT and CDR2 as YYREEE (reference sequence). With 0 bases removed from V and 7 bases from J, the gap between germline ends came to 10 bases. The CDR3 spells CASSLARESGYTF. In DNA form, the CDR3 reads TGTGCCAGCAGCTTGGCCAGGGAATCTGGCTACACCTTC.

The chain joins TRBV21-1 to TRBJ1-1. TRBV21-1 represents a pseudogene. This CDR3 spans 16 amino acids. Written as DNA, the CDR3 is TGTGCCAGCAGCAAAGTTGGGCGGGGATGGAACACTGAAGCTTTCTTT. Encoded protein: CASSKVGRGWNTEAFF.

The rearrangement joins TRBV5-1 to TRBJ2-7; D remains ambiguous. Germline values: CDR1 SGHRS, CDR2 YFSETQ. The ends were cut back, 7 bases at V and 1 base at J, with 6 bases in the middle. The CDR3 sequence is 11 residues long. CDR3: CASAGSYEQYF. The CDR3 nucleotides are TGCGCCAGCGCCGGGTCCTACGAGCAGTACTTC.

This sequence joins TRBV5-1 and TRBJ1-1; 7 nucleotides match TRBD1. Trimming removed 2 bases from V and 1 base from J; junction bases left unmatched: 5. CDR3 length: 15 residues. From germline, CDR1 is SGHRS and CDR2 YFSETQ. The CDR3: CASSLEGQKNTEAFF. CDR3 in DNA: TGCGCCAGCAGCTTAGAGGGACAGAAGAACACTGAAGCTTTCTTT.

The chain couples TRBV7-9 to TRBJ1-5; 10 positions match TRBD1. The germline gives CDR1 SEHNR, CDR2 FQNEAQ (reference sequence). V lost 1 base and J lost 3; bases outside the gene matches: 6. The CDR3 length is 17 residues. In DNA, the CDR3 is TGTGCCAGCAGCTTAGGATGGGGACAGGGGACCAATCAGCCCCAGCATTTT. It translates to CASSLGWGQGTNQPQHF.

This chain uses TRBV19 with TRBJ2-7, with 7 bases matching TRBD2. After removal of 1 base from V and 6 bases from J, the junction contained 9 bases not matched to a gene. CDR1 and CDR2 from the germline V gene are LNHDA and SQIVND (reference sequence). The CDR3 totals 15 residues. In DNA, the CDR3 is TGTGCCAGTAGTATAGTAAGGGAGGGCCGCAGCGAGCAGTACTTC. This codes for CASSIVREGRSEQYF.

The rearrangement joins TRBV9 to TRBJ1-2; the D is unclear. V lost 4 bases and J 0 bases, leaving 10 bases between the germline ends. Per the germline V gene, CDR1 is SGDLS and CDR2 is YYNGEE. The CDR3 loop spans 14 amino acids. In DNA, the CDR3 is TGTGCCAGCAGCCCGACTAATACTAACTATGGCTACACCTTC. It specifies CASSPTNTNYGYTF.

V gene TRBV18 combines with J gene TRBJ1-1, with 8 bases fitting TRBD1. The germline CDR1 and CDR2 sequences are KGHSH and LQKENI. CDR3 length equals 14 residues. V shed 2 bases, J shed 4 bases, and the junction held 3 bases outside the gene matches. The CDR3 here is CASSPTGGTTEAFF. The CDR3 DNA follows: TGTGCCAGCTCACCAACAGGGGGGACCACTGAAGCTTTCTTT.

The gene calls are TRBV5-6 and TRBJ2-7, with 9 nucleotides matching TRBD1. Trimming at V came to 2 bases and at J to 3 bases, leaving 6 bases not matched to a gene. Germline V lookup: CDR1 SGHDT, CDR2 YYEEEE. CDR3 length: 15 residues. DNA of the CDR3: TGTGCCAGCAGCTTAAGGGGACAGGGTATCTACGAGCAGTACTTC. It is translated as CASSLRGQGIYEQYF.

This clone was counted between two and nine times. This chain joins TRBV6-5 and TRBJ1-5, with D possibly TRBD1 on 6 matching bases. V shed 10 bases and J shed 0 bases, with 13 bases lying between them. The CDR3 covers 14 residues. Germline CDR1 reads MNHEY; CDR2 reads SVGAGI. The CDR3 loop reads CATLGQISNQPQHF. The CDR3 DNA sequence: TGTGCCACCTTGGGACAAATTAGCAATCAGCCCCAGCATTTT.

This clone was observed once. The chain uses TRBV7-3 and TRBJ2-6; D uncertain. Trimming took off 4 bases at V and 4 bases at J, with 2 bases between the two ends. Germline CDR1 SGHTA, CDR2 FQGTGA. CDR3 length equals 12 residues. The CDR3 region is CASSSGANVLTF. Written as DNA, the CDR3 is TGTGCCAGCAGCTCAGGGGCCAACGTCCTGACTTTC.